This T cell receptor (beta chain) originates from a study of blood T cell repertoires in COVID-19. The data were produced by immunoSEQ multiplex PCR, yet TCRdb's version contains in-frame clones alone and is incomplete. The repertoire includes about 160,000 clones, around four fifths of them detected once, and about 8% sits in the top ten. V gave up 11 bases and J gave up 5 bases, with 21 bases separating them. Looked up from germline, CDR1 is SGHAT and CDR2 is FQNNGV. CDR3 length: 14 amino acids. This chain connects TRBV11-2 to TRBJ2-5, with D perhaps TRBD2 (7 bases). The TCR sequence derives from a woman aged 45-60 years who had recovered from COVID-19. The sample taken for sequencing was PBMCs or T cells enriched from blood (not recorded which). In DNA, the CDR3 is TGTGCCCCCAGCTTAGGGGGAGGGGGGGAGACCCAGTACTTC. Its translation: CAPSLGGGGETQYF.